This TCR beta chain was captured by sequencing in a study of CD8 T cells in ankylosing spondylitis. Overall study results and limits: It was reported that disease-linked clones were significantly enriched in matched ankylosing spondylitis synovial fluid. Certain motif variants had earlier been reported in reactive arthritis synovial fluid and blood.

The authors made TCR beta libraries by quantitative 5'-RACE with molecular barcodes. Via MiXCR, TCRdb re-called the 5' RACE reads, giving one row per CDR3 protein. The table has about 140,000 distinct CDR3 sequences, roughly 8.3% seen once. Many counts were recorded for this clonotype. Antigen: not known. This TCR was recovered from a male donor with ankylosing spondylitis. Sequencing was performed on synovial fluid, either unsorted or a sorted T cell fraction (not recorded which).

CDR3 protein: CSATNFRGSGETQYF. In DNA, the CDR3 is TGCAGTGCTACCAACTTCAGGGGATCGGGGGAGACCCAGTACTTC. The rearrangement links TRBV20-1 to TRBJ2-5; possibly TRBD1 for D (6 bases). The germline V gene has CDR1 DFQATT and CDR2 SNEGSKA (reference sequence). The CDR3 is 15 amino acids. V was cut by 4 bases and J by 5 bases, with 20 bases left in between.